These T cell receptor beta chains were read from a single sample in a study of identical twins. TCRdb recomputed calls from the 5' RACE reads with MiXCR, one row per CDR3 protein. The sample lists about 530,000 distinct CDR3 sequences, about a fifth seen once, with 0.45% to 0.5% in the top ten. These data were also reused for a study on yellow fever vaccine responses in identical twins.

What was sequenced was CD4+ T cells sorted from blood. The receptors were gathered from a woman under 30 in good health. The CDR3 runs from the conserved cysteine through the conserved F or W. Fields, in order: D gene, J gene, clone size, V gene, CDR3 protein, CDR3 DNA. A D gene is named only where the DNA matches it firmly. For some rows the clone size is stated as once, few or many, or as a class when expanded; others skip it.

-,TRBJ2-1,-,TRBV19,CASSIFRENEQFF,TGTGCCAGTAGTATCTTTCGGGAGAATGAGCAGTTCTTC
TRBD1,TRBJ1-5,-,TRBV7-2,CASRTGTEPNQPQHF,TGTGCCAGCAGAACCGGGACAGAGCCCAATCAGCCCCAGCATTTT
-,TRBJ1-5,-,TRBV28,CASSLPERRTMNQPQHF,TGTGCCAGCAGTTTACCCGAGCGGCGGACGATGAATCAGCCCCAGCATTTT
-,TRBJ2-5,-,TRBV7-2,CASSTHRPQETQYF,TGTGCCAGCAGCACCCACCGCCCACAAGAGACCCAGTACTTC
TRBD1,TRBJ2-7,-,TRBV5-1,CASSFLDRGFYEQYF,TGCGCCAGCAGCTTTCTGGACAGGGGTTTCTACGAGCAGTACTTC
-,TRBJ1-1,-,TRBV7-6,CASSTRGGEAFF,TGTGCCAGCAGTACGCGGGGGGGTGAAGCTTTCTTT
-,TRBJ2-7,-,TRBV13,CASSSTVGEQYF,TGTGCCAGCAGCTCCACTGTAGGGGAGCAGTACTTC
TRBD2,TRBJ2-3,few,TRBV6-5,CASSYLGLAGGTDTQYF,TGTGCCAGCAGTTACTTGGGACTAGCGGGAGGCACAGATACGCAGTATTTT
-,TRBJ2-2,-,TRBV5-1,CASSLKTGNTGELFF,TGCGCCAGCAGCTTGAAAACAGGAAACACCGGGGAGCTGTTTTTT
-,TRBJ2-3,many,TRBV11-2,CASSLLGTDTQYF,TGTGCCAGCAGCTTATTAGGGACAGATACGCAGTATTTT
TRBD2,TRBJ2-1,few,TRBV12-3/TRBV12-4,CASALAGGSNEQFF,TGTGCCAGCGCACTAGCGGGAGGGAGCAATGAGCAGTTCTTC
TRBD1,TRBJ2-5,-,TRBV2,CASSEGTVLETQYF,TGTGCCAGCAGTGAGGGGACAGTATTGGAGACCCAGTACTTC
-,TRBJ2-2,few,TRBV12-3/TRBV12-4,CASTATYWNTGELFF,TGTGCCAGCACCGCCACATACTGGAACACCGGGGAGCTGTTTTTT
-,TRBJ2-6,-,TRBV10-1,CASSDSLSGANVLTF,TGCGCCAGTTCGGACAGCCTCTCTGGGGCCAACGTCCTGACTTTC
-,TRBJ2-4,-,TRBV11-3,CASQRVQYF,TGTGCCAGCCAGCGTGTTCAGTACTTC
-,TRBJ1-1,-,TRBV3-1,CASSQASTEAFF,TGTGCCAGCAGCCAAGCCTCCACTGAAGCTTTCTTT
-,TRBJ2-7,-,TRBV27,CASSSRPHYEQYF,TGTGCCAGCAGTTCCCGCCCCCACTACGAGCAGTACTTC
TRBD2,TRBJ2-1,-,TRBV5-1,CASSLWTSGGATFF,TGCGCCAGCAGCTTGTGGACTAGCGGGGGGGCCACGTTCTTC
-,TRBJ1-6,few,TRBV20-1,CSARDGGRINAYNSPLHF,TGCAGTGCTAGAGATGGCGGGCGGATCAACGCTTATAATTCACCCCTCCACTTT
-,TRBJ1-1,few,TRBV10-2,CASSVANTEAFF,TGCGCCAGCAGTGTGGCAAACACTGAAGCTTTCTTT
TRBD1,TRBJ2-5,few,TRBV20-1,CSARNPPPGTGQETQYF,TGCAGTGCTAGGAACCCCCCTCCCGGGACAGGACAAGAGACCCAGTACTTC
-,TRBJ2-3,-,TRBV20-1,CSASFLGQAKAGSSTDTQYF,TGCAGTGCTAGTTTTCTAGGTCAGGCGAAAGCGGGCTCTTCCACAGATACGCAGTATTTT
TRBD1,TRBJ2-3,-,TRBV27,CASSLSRVDRGTQYF,TGTGCCAGCAGTTTATCAAGGGTGGACAGGGGAACGCAGTATTTT
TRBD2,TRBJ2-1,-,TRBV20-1,CSARGTSGYNEQFF,TGCAGTGCTAGGGGGACTAGCGGGTACAATGAGCAGTTCTTC
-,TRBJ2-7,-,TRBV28,CASSFLQGWEQYF,TGTGCCAGCAGTTTTTTACAGGGTTGGGAGCAGTACTTC
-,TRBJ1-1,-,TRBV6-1,CASSDPAGLVRDTEAFF,TGTGCCAGCAGTGATCCCGCAGGGTTGGTAAGGGACACTGAAGCTTTCTTT
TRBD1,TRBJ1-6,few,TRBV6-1,CASSPGQVHNSPLHF,TGTGCCAGCAGCCCCGGACAGGTTCATAATTCACCCCTCCACTTT
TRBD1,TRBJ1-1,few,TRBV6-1,CASIEQGKAFF,TGTGCCAGCATTGAACAGGGGAAAGCTTTCTTT
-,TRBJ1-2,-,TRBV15,CATSLPHDTYGYTF,TGTGCCACCAGCTTACCACATGACACCTATGGCTACACCTTC
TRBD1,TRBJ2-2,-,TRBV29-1,CSVYGQVTGELFF,TGCAGCGTTTATGGACAGGTTACCGGGGAGCTGTTTTTT
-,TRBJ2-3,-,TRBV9,CASSVGGLSTDTQYF,TGTGCCAGCAGCGTAGGAGGCCTTAGCACAGATACGCAGTATTTT
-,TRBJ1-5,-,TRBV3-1,CASSQDLGVSQPQHF,TGTGCCAGCAGCCAAGATTTGGGGGTTTCGCAGCCCCAGCATTTT
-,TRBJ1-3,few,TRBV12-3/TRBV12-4,CASRAATSGNTIYF,TGTGCCAGCAGAGCGGCAACCTCTGGAAACACCATATATTTT